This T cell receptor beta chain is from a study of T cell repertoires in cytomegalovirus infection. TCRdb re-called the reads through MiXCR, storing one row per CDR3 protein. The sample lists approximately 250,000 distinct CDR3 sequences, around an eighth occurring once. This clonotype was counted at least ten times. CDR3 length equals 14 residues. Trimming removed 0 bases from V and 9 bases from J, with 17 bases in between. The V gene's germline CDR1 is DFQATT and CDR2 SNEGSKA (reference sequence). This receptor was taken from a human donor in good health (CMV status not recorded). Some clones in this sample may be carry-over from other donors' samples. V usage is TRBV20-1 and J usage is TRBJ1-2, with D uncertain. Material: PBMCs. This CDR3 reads CSARDTTAPESYTF. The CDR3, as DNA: TGCAGTGCTAGAGACACGACCGCACCTGAAAGCTACACCTTC.